This T cell receptor (beta chain) was documented in a study of CXCR3-negative and CXCR3-positive naive CD8 T cells. Overall study: There were about 140 million TRB reads altogether, and each library had about 1.5 +/- 0.3 million of them.

Sorts performed in triplicate captured hundreds of thousands of cells each from every CD8+ T cell subset. Libraries were UMI-labeled 5' RACE TRB cDNA. TCRdb reprocessed the 5' RACE reads, with one entry per CDR3 protein and no DNA. In total, the table holds under 9,000 distinct CDR3 sequences. This CDR3 is 14 amino acids long. From germline, CDR1 is MNHNS and CDR2 SASEGT. This receptor was obtained from a human donor in good health. Some clones in this sample may be carry-over from other donors' samples. The chain combines TRBV6-1 with TRBJ2-7; there is no DNA to check the TCRdb D call of TRBD1. The sample consisted of naive CXCR3- CD8+ T cells from blood. The sample's subset: CD45RO-CCR7+CD27+CD95- naive CD8+ T cells lacking CXCR3 (TNR3-). The CDR3 protein is CASSVDWGGYEQYF.